One TCR beta chain is described in this entry. Its antigen remains unknown. Sequencing was performed with immunoSEQ multiplex PCR; in TCRdb, only in-frame clones are kept and a portion is missing. This table holds approximately 100,000 clones, 70% to 90% found once. This record belongs to a study of T cell responses to AZD1222 COVID-19 vaccine. Study findings and constraints: The study reported that nearly half of spike-specific TCRs target unmutated variant regions. Spike-specific TCR breadth and depth grew following two AZD1222 doses.

The TCR originated in an adult who received the AZD1222 COVID-19 vaccine. Sequenced material: peripheral blood, taken 28 days after the second AZD1222 dose.

The CDR3 DNA is TGTGCCACCAGTGAGAAGGGTACGAATTCACCCCTCCACTTT. Translating gives CATSEKGTNSPLHF. This rearrangement joins TRBV24-1 to TRBJ1-6; no clear D. Trimming left V 4 bases short and J 7 bases short, with 10 bases between. The CDR3 runs 14 residues. Germline CDR1 is KGHDR and CDR2 is SFDVKD.